The rows below give T cell receptor beta chains drawn from one sample of a study of cytomegalovirus exposure and HLA in healthy donors. Only in-frame clones appear in the TCRdb table, and some are missing; sequencing was by immunoSEQ multiplex PCR. The table has 90,000 to 100,000 clones, approximately 78% seen once; the top ten hold roughly 1.5%. Sequenced material: PBMCs. All receptors derive from a man aged 40-49 years in good health and CMV-seronegative. Both conserved end residues are part of each CDR3. A D gene is named only where the DNA matches it firmly. The size entry is marked missing in some rows and otherwise reads once, few, many or a size class.

>TRBV25-1|TRBJ1-1|.|TRBD1
CASSETGGSEAFF
TGTGCCAGCAGCGAGACAGGGGGCTCTGAAGCTTTCTTT
>TRBV20-1|TRBJ1-1|few|.
CSATNSNRAFF
TGCAGTGCTACTAACTCGAATCGAGCTTTCTTT
>TRBV10-3|TRBJ2-1|.|.
CAISALRERNEQFF
TGTGCCATCAGTGCTCTCAGGGAAAGGAATGAGCAGTTCTTC
>TRBV6-5|TRBJ1-6|.|.
CASSHLSTAPLPLHF
TGTGCCAGCAGTCACCTAAGCACAGCCCCTTTACCCCTCCACTTT
>TRBV29-1|TRBJ2-1|.|TRBD1
CSVAQGAYNEQFF
TGCAGCGTTGCTCAGGGGGCCTACAATGAGCAGTTCTTC
>TRBV5-4|TRBJ1-1|.|TRBD1
CASSLRGREEAFF
TGTGCCAGCAGCTTGAGGGGGCGGGAGGAGGCTTTCTTT
>TRBV10-3|TRBJ1-4|few|TRBD1
CAISKDRDNEKLFF
TGTGCCATCAGCAAGGACAGGGATAATGAAAAACTGTTTTTT
>TRBV6-1|TRBJ2-1|.|.
CASSETTFMQGTFF
TGTGCCAGCAGTGAAACTACTTTTATGCAGGGTACGTTCTTC
>TRBV5-1|TRBJ1-1|.|.
CASTLRPDTQEAFF
TGCGCCAGCACCCTACGCCCGGACACCCAAGAAGCTTTCTTT
>TRBV2|TRBJ1-1|.|.
CASSVGQNTEAFF
TGTGCCAGCAGTGTCGGACAGAACACTGAAGCTTTCTTT
>TRBV5-1|TRBJ1-1|.|.
CASSLEWGQSTEAFF
TGCGCCAGCAGCTTGGAGTGGGGCCAGAGCACTGAAGCTTTCTTT
>TRBV4-2|TRBJ1-1|.|.
CASSQDPGLSTEAFF
TGTGCCAGCAGCCAAGACCCGGGGTTAAGCACTGAAGCTTTCTTT
>TRBV27|TRBJ2-1|once|TRBD2
CASSLRPSGDHGSYNEQFF
TGTGCCAGCAGTTTAAGGCCTAGCGGGGACCACGGCTCCTACAATGAGCAGTTCTTC
>TRBV27|TRBJ1-5|.|TRBD1
CASSSQPDRVGNQPQHF
TGTGCCAGCAGTTCCCAACCCGACAGGGTTGGCAATCAGCCCCAGCATTTT
>TRBV4-3|TRBJ2-4|.|TRBD2
CASSQDGAGIAKNIQYF
TGCGCCAGCAGCCAAGATGGAGCGGGGATAGCCAAAAACATTCAGTACTTC
>TRBV18|TRBJ1-4|.|.
CASSRQLDEKLFF
TGTGCCAGCTCGCGGCAGCTTGATGAAAAACTGTTTTTT
>TRBV9|TRBJ2-7|.|TRBD1
CASSVGQGGTYEQYF
TGTGCCAGCAGCGTGGGACAGGGAGGAACCTACGAGCAGTACTTC
>TRBV7-9|TRBJ2-2|.|TRBD2
CASSLAPAAGGVTGELFF
TGTGCCAGCAGCTTAGCTCCGGCGGCCGGGGGGGTCACCGGGGAGCTGTTTTTT
>TRBV18|TRBJ1-1|few|.
CASSPLEMNTEAFF
TGTGCCAGCTCACCCCTGGAGATGAACACTGAAGCTTTCTTT
>TRBV5-6|TRBJ2-6|few|TRBD1
CASSLGTAGANVLTF
TGTGCCAGCAGCTTAGGGACAGCTGGGGCCAACGTCCTGACTTTC
>TRBV5-5|TRBJ2-1|.|TRBD1
CASRSTGGDEQFF
TGTGCCAGCAGGTCGACAGGGGGCGATGAGCAGTTCTTC
>TRBV7-9|TRBJ1-1|.|.
CASSPVRGAMNTEAFF
TGTGCCAGCAGCCCGGTTCGGGGGGCGATGAACACTGAAGCTTTCTTT